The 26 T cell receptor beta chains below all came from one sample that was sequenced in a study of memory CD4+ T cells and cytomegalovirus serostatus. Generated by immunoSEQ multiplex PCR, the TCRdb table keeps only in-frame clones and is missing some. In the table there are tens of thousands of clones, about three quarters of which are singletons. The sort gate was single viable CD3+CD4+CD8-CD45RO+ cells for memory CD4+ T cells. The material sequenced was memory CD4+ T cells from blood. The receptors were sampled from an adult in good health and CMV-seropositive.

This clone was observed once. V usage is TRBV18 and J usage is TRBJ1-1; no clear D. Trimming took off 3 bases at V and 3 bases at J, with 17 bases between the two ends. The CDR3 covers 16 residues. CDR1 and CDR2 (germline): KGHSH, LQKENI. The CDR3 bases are TGTGCCAGCTCACCTCGATCAGGTGTCGGGGACACTGAAGCTTTCTTT. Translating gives CASSPRSGVGDTEAFF.

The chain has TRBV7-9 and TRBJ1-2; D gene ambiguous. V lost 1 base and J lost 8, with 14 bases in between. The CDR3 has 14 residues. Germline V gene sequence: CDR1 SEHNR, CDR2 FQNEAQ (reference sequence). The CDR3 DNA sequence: TGTGCCAGCAGCTTAGATTCCGACTTGGCAGGCTACACCTTC. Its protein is CASSLDSDLAGYTF.

The CDR3 sequence: CASSPGQGRAFF. The CDR3 coding sequence is TGTGCCAGCTCCCCGGGACAGGGGAGAGCTTTCTTT. The rearrangement links TRBV18 to TRBJ1-1; 10 positions agree with TRBD1. The trim removed 6 bases at V and 10 bases at J, leaving 5 bases unmatched. The CDR3 has 12 residues. CDR1 and CDR2 (germline): KGHSH, LQKENI. The whole variable domain, filled in from reference TRBV18 and TRBJ1-1, reads NAGVMQNPRHLVRRRGQEARLRCSPMKGHSHVYWYRQLPEEGLKFMVYLQKENIIDESGMPKERFSAEFPKEGPSILRIQQVVRGDSAAYFCASSPGQGRAFFGQGTRLTVV.

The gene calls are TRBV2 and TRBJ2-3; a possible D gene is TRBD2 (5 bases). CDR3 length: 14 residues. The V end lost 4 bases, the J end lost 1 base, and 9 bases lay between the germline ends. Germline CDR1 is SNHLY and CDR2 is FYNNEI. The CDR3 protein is CASSVSGRTDTQYF. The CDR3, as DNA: TGTGCCAGCAGTGTCAGCGGACGCACAGATACGCAGTATTTT. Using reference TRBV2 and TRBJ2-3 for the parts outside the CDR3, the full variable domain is EPEVTQTPSHQVTQMGQEVILRCVPISNHLYFYWYRQILGQKVEFLVSFYNNEISEKSEIFDDQFSVERPDGSNFTLKIRSTKLEDSAMYFCASSVSGRTDTQYFGPGTRLTVL.

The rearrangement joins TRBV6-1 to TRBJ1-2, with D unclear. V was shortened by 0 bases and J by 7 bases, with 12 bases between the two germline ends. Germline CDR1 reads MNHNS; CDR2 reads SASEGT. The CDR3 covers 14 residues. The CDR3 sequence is CASSEATKKTGYTF. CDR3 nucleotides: TGTGCCAGCAGTGAAGCGACGAAAAAGACTGGCTACACCTTC.

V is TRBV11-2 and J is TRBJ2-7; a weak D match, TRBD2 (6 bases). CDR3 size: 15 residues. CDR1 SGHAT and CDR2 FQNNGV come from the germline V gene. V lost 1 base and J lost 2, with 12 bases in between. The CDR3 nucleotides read TGTGCCAGCAGCTTAGGGGGAGGACCCGCCTACGAGCAGTACTTC. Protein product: CASSLGGGPAYEQYF.

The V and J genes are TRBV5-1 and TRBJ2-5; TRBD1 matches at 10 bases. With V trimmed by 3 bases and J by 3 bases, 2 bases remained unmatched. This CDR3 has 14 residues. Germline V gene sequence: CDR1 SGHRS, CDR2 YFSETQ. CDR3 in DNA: TGCGCCAGCAGCTCGGGGACAGGGGAAGAGACCCAGTACTTC. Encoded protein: CASSSGTGEETQYF.

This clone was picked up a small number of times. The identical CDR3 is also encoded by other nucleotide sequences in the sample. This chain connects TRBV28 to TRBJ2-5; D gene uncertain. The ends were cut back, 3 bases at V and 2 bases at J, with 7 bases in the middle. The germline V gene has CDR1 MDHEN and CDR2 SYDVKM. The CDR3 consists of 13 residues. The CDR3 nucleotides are TGTGCCAGCAGTTTGCGGAATCAAGAGACCCAGTACTTC. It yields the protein CASSLRNQETQYF.

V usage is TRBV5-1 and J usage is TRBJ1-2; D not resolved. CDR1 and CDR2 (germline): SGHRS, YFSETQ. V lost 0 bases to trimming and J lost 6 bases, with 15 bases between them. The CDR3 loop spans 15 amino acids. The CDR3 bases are TGCGCCAGCAGCTTGGTGTCACCAGGAAGGGATGGCTACACCTTC. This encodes CASSLVSPGRDGYTF.

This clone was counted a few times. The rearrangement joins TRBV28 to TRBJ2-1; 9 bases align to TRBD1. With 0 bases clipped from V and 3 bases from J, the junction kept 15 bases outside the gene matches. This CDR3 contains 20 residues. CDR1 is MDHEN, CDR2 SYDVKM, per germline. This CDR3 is CASSLWRTGDGIGLYNEQFF. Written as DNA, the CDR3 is TGTGCCAGCAGTTTATGGAGGACAGGGGATGGTATAGGGCTCTACAATGAGCAGTTCTTC. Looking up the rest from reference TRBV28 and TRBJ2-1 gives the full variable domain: DVKVTQSSRYLVKRTGEKVFLECVQDMDHENMFWYRQDPGLGLRLIYFSYDVKMKEKGDIPEGYSVSREKKERFSLILESASTNQTSMYLCASSLWRTGDGIGLYNEQFFGPGTRLTVL.

The CDR3 protein is CASSSRESEAFF. CDR3 coding DNA: TGTGCCAGCAGCTCGAGGGAGTCTGAAGCTTTCTTT. The chain joins TRBV7-8 to TRBJ1-1; D unclear. The V and J ends lost 4 bases and 6 bases respectively, with 9 bases between them. This CDR3 has 12 residues. CDR1 and CDR2 from the germline V gene are SGHVS and FQNEAQ.

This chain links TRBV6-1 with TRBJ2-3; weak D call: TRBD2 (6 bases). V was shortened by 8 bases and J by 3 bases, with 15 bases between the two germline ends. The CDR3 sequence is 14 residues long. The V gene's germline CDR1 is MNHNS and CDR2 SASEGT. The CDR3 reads CASGYDLATDTQYF. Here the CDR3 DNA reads TGTGCCAGCGGATACGACCTAGCGACAGATACGCAGTATTTT.

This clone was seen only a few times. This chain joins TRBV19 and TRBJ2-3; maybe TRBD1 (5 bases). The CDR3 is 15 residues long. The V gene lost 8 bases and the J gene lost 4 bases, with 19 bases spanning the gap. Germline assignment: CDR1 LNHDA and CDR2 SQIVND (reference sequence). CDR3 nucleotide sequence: TGTGCCAGTGGGGATCCAGGGTCCCCCCCAGATACGCAGTATTTT. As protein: CASGDPGSPPDTQYF. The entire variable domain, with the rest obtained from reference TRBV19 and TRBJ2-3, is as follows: DGGITQSPKYLFRKEGQNVTLSCEQNLNHDAMYWYRQDPGQGLRLIYYSQIVNDFQKGDIAEGYSVSREKKESFPLTVTSAQKNPTAFYLCASGDPGSPPDTQYFGPGTRLTVL.

In DNA form, the CDR3 reads TGTGCCAGCAGCTTACTAGCGGGAGGAGGAGATACGCAGTATTTT. Its protein product is CASSLLAGGGDTQYF. This chain connects TRBV7-8 to TRBJ2-3, with 11 bases that match TRBD2. The ends lost 2 bases at V and 5 bases at J; junction bases unmatched: 3. Germline CDR1 SGHVS, CDR2 FQNEAQ. The CDR3 totals 15 residues.

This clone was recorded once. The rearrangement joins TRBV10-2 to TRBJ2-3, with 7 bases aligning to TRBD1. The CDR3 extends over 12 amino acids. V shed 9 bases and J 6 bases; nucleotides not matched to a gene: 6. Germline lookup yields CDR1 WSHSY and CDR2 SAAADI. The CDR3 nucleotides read TGCGCCAGTCAGGGGGTCGGGGATACGCAGTATTTT. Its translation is CASQGVGDTQYF.

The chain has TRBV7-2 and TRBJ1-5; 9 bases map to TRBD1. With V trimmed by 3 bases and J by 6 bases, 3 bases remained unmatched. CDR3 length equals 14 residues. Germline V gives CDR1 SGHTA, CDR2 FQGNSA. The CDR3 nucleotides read TGTGCCAGCAGCTTGGGACAGGGAGGTCAGCCCCAGCATTTT. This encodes CASSLGQGGQPQHF.

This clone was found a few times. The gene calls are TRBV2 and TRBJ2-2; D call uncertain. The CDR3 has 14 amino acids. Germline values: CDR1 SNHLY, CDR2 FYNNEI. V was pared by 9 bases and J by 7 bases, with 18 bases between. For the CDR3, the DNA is TGTGCCAGTAAATTAGGGATGAATGACGGGGAGCTGTTTTTT. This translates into CASKLGMNDGELFF. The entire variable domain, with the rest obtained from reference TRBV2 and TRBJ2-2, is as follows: EPEVTQTPSHQVTQMGQEVILRCVPISNHLYFYWYRQILGQKVEFLVSFYNNEISEKSEIFDDQFSVERPDGSNFTLKIRSTKLEDSAMYFCASKLGMNDGELFFGEGSRLTVL.

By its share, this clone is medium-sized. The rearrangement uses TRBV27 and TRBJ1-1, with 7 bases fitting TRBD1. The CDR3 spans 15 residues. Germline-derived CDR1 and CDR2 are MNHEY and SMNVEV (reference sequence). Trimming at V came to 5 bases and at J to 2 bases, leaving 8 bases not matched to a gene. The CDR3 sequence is CASSPLGGGNTEAFF. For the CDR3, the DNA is TGTGCCAGCAGTCCACTAGGGGGCGGAAACACTGAAGCTTTCTTT.

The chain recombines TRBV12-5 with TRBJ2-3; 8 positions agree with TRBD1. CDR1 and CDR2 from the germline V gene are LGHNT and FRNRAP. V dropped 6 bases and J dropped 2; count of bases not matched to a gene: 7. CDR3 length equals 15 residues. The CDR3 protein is CASGDGQGSTDTQYF. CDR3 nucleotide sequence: TGTGCTAGTGGCGATGGACAGGGATCCACAGATACGCAGTATTTT.

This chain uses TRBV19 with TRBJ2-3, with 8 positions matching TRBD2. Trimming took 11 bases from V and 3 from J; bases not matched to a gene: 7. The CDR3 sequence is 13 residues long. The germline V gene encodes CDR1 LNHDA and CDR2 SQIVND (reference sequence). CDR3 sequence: CARYSGKTDTQYF. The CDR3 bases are TGTGCCCGTTATAGCGGGAAGACAGATACGCAGTATTTT.

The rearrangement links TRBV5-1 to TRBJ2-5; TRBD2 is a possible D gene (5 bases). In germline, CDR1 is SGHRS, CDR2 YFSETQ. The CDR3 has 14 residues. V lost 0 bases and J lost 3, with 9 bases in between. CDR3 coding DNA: TGCGCCAGCAGCTTGGGGCGGGTGGAAGAGACCCAGTACTTC. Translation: CASSLGRVEETQYF. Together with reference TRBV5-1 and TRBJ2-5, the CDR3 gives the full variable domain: KAGVTQTPRYLIKTRGQQVTLSCSPISGHRSVSWYQQTPGQGLQFLFEYFSETQRNKGNFPGRFSGRQFSNSRSEMNVSTLELGDSALYLCASSLGRVEETQYFGPGTRLLVL.

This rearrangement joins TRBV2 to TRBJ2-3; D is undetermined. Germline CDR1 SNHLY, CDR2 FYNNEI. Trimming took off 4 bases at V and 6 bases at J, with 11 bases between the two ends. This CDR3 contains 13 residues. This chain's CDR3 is CASSAVTLDTQYF. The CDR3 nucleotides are TGTGCCAGCAGTGCGGTGACTCTGGATACGCAGTATTTT.

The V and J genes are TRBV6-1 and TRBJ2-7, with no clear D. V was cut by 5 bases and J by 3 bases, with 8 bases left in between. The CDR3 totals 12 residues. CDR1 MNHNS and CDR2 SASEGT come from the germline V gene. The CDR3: CASSTLGYEQYF. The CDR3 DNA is TGTGCCAGCAGTACGTTAGGCTACGAGCAGTACTTC.

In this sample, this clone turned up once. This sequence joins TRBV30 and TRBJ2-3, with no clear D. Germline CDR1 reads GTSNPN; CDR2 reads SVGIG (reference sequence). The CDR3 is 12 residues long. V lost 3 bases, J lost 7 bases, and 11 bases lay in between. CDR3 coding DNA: TGTGCCTGGAGCCCCGAGGTCTATACGCAGTATTTT. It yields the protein CAWSPEVYTQYF.

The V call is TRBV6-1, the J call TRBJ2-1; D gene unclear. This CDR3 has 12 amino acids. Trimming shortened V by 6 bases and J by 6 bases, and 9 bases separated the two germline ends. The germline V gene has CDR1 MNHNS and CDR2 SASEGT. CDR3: CASRRLFNEQFF. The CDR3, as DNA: TGTGCCAGCAGACGACTCTTCAATGAGCAGTTCTTC.

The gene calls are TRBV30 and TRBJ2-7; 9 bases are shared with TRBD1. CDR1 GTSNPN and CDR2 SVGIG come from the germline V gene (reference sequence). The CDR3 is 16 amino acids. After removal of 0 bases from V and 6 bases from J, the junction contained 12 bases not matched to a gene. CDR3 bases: TGTGCCTGGAGTGTACTTGACAGGGGGGTTATCGGCGAGCAGTACTTC. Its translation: CAWSVLDRGVIGEQYF.